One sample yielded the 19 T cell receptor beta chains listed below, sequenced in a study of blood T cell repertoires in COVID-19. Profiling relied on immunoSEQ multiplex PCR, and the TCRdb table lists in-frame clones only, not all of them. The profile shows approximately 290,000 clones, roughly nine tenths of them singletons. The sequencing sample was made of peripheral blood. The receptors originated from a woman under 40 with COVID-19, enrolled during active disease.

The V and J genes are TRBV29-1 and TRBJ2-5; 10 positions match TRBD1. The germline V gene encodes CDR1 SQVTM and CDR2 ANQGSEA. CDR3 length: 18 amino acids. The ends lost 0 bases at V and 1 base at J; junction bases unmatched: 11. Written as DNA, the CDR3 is TGCAGCGTTGAAGATTTCTTGATGGGACAGGGGATCCAAGAGACCCAGTACTTC. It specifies CSVEDFLMGQGIQETQYF. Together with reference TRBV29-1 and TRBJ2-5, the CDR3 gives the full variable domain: SAVISQKPSRDICQRGTSLTIQCQVDSQVTMMFWYRQQPGQSLTLIATANQGSEATYESGFVIDKFPISRPNLTFSTLTVSNMSPEDSSIYLCSVEDFLMGQGIQETQYFGPGTRLLVL.

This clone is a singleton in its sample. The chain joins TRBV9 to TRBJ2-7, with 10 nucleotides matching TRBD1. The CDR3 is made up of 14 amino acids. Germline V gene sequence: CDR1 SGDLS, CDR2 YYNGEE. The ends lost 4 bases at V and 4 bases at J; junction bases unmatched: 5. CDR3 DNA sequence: TGTGCCAGCAGCCCGGGACAGGGGTTTTACGAGCAGTACTTC. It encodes CASSPGQGFYEQYF.

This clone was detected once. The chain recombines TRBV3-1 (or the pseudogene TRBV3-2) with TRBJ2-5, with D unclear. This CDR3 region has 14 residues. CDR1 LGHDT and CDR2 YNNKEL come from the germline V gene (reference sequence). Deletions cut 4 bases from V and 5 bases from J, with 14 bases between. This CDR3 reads CASSLLKNWETQYF. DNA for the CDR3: TGTGCCAGCAGCCTTCTTAAGAACTGGGAGACCCAGTACTTC.

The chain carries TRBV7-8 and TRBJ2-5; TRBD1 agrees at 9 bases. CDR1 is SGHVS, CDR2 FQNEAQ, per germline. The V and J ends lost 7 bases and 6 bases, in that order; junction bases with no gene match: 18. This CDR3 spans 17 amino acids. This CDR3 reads CASTRGRPGQGGQTQYF. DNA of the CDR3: TGTGCCAGCACCCGGGGAAGGCCGGGACAGGGAGGACAGACCCAGTACTTC.

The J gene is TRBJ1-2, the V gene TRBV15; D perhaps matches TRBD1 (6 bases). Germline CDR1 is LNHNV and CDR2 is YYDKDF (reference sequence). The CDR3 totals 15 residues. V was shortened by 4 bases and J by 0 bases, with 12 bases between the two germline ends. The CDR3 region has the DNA TGTGCCACCAGCATACCCAGGACAGCTAACTATGGCTACACCTTC. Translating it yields CATSIPRTANYGYTF. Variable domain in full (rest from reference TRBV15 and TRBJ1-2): DAMVIQNPRYQVTQFGKPVTLSCSQTLNHNVMYWYQQKSSQAPKLLFHYYDKDFNNEADTPDNFQSRRPNTSFCFLDIRSPGLGDTAMYLCATSIPRTANYGYTFGSGTRLTVV.

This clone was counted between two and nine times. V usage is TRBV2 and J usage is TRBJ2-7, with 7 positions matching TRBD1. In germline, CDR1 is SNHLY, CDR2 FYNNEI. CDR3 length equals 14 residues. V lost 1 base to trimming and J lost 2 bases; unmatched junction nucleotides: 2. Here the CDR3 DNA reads TGTGCCAGCAGTGAAGTACAGGGGACCTACGAGCAGTACTTC. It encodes CASSEVQGTYEQYF.

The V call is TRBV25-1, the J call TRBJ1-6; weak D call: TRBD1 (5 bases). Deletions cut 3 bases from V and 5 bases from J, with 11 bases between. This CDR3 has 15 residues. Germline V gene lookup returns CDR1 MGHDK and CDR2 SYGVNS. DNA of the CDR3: TGTGCCAGCAGTGAGTATAAGGGGAATAATTCACCCCTCCACTTT. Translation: CASSEYKGNNSPLHF.

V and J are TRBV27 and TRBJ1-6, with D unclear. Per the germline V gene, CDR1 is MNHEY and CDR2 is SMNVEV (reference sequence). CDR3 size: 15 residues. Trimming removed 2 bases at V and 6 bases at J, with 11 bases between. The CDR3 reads CASSLVGRLNSPLHF. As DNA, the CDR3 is TGTGCCAGCAGTTTAGTAGGCAGGCTTAATTCACCCCTCCACTTT.

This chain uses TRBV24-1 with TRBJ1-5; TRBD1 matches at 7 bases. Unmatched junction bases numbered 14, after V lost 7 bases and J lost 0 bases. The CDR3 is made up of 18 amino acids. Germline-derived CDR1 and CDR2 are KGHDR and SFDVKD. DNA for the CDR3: TGTGCCACCAGAGTAGATCCTAAGCACAGGGGTAGCAATCAGCCCCAGCATTTT. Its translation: CATRVDPKHRGSNQPQHF.

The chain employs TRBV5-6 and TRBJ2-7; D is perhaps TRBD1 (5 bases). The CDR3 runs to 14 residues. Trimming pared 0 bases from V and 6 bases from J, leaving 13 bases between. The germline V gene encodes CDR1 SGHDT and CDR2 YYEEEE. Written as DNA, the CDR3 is TGTGCCAGCAGCTTGGCAGGGTACTACGTCGAGCAGTACTTC. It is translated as CASSLAGYYVEQYF.

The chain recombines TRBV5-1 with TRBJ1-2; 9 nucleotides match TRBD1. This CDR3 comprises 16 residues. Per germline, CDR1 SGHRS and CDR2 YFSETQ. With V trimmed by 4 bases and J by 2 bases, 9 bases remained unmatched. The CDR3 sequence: CASSPSFGQGNYGYTF. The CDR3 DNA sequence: TGCGCCAGCAGCCCCTCGTTTGGACAGGGGAACTATGGCTACACCTTC.

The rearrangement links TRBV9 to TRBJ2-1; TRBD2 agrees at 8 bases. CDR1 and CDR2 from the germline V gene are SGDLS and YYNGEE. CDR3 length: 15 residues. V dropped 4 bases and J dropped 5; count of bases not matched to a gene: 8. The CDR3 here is CASSPRTSRDNEQFF. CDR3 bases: TGTGCCAGCAGCCCCAGGACTAGCAGGGACAATGAGCAGTTCTTC.

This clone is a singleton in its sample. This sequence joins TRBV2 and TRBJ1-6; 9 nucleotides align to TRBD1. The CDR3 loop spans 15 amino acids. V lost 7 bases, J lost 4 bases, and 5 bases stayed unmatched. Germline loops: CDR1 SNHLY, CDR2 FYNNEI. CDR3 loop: CASTSTGGYNSPLHF. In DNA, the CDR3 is TGTGCCAGCACTTCGACAGGGGGTTATAATTCACCCCTCCACTTT.

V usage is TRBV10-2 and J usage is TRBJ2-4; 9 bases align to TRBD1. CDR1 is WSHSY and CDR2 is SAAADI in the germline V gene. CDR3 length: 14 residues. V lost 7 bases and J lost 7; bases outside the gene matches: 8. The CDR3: CASIRPGQGNIQYF. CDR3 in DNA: TGCGCCAGCATAAGACCCGGACAGGGGAACATTCAGTACTTC.

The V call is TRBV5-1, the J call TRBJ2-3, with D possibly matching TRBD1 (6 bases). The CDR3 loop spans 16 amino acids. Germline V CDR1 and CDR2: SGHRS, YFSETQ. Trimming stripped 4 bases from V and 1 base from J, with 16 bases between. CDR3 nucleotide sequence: TGCGCCAGCAGCGCCCGACAGGTTGGCGGCACAGATACGCAGTATTTT. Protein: CASSARQVGGTDTQYF.

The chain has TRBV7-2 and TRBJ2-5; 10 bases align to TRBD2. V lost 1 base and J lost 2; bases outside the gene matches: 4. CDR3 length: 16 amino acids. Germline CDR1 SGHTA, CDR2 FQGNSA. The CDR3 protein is CASSLVAGGGQETQYF. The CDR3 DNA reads TGTGCCAGCAGCTTAGTAGCGGGGGGCGGACAAGAGACCCAGTACTTC.

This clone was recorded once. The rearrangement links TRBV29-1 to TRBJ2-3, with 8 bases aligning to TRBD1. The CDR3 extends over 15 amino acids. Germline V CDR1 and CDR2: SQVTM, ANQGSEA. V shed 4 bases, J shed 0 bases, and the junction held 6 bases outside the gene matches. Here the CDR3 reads CSVVGDRPSTDTQYF. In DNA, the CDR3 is TGCAGCGTTGTAGGGGACAGGCCTAGCACAGATACGCAGTATTTT.

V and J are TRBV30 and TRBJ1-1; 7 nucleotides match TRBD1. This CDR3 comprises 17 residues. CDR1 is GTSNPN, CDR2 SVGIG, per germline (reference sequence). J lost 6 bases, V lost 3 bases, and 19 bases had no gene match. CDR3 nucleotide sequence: TGTGCCTGGAGAATTTACGGGACAGTAGGGTGGCGGGCTGAAGCTTTCTTT. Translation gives CAWRIYGTVGWRAEAFF.

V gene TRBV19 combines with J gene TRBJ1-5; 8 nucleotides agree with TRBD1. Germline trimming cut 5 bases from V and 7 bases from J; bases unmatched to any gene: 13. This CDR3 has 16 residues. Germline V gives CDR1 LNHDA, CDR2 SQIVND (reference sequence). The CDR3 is CASSLGQGRAGQPQHF. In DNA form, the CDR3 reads TGTGCCAGTAGTCTCGGACAGGGTAGGGCTGGGCAGCCCCAGCATTTT.